This entry describes one T cell receptor (beta chain). The data originate from a study of CD8 T cells in ankylosing spondylitis. MiXCR was run by TCRdb on the 5' RACE reads, yielding one entry per CDR3 protein. The table lists approximately 300,000 distinct CDR3 sequences, 20% of them singletons. Trimming took 1 base from V and 4 from J, leaving 10 bases between them. The CDR3 has 14 residues. Germline V gene sequence: CDR1 SNHLY, CDR2 FYNNEI. The sample was blood, either unsorted or a sorted T cell fraction (not recorded which). The genes are TRBV2 and TRBJ1-2; maybe TRBD1 (5 bases). This TCR was recovered from a male donor with ankylosing spondylitis or in good health (not recorded which). CDR3 DNA sequence: TGTGCCAGCAGTGAAGAGTCAGGGCCCTATGGCTACACCTTC. Translated, it gives CASSEESGPYGYTF.